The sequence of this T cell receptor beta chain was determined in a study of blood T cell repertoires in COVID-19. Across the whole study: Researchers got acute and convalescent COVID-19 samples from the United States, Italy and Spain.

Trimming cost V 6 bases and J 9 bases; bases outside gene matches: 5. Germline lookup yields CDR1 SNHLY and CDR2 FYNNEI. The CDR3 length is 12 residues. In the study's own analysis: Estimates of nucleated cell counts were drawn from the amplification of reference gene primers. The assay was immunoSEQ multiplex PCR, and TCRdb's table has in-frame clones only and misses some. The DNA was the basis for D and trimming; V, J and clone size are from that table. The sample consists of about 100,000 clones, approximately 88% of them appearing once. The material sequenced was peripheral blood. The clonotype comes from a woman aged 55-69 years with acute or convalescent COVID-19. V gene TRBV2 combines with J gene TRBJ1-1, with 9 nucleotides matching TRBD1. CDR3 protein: CASRYTGGKAFF. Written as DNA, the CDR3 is TGTGCCAGCAGGTACACAGGGGGCAAAGCTTTCTTT.